One T cell receptor beta chain is described in this entry. Its antigen is as yet unknown. With baseline, cycle 4 day 1, and cycle 7 day 1 as timepoints, blood was sampled. These data are taken from a study of OX40 agonist ivuxolimab in advanced cancers. Study observations and caveats: Dosing at 0.1 to 3.0 mg/kg was accompanied by clonal expansion of CD4+ and CD8+ blood T cells by week 6. There were, on average, more expanded clones in CD8+ T cells than in CD4+.

From germline, CDR1 is MGHRA and CDR2 YSYEKL. Trimming removed 5 bases from V and 4 bases from J, with 11 bases in between. The CDR3 has 13 residues. Measured with immunoSEQ multiplex PCR; TCRdb has only the in-frame clones, and not every one. The table shows under 150,000 clones, with more than 85% occurring only once. The receptor comes from an adult with an advanced solid tumor such as melanoma, head and neck, liver or kidney cancer. The sample consisted of CD4+ or CD8+ T cells sorted from blood, taken in a trial of the OX40 agonist ivuxolimab. The V call is TRBV4-1, the J call TRBJ1-2; no clear D gene. This CDR3 is CASSARLAYGYTF. CDR3 nucleotides: TGCGCCAGCAGCGCACGGTTGGCCTATGGCTACACCTTC.